This T cell receptor (beta chain) is drawn from a study of shared clonotypes between healthy human individuals. Sequencing used immunoSEQ multiplex PCR; TCRdb keeps in-frame clones, though not all of them. The sample yields approximately 2.4 million clones, almost 96% seen once. Source material: naive CD4+ T cells sorted from blood. Subset indicated: CD45RA+ positively selected. The sequence derives from a man younger than 30 in good health.

The DNA for the CDR3 is TGTGCCTGGAGTGTTGGAACGATCGGGGGATACGAGCAGTACTTC. Translated, it gives CAWSVGTIGGYEQYF. V is TRBV30 and J is TRBJ2-7; TRBD2 might be the D (6 bases). This CDR3 has 15 residues. Germline V gives CDR1 GTSNPN, CDR2 SVGIG (reference sequence). The germline V and J ends were trimmed by 0 bases and 4 bases, with 16 bases remaining between them.